This T cell receptor beta chain stems from a study of cytomegalovirus exposure and HLA in healthy donors. Study-level points and caveats: Roughly uniform sequencing depth across donors was assumed, possibly incorrectly. According to a later analysis, donors in an Asian-associated ancestry cluster reportedly had fewer N-insertions than the approximately 620-donor mean.

Primers: 60 Vbeta forward and 13 Jbeta reverse. Libraries were prepared by immunoSEQ multiplex PCR; TCRdb keeps only in-frame clonotypes and omits some of them. The table lists roughly 120,000 clones, approximately 80% of them singletons. This clone was seen more than once but under ten times. Its matching antigen is unknown. The trim removed 5 bases at V and 5 bases at J, leaving 12 bases unmatched. The CDR3 spans 16 residues. Germline CDR1 LNHDA, CDR2 SQIVND (reference sequence). The chain recombines TRBV19 with TRBJ2-7; 10 positions agree with TRBD1. This TCR derives from a woman between 18 and 30 years old in good health and CMV-seronegative. The sample was PBMCs. CDR3 loop: CASSPRDRGVFDEQYF. Written as DNA, the CDR3 is TGTGCCAGTAGTCCCCGGGACAGGGGAGTGTTCGACGAGCAGTACTTC.